The clone carrying this TCR beta chain was observed a single time. Unsorted samples, those not sorted, used some 100 million PBMCs for genomic DNA. Clones were sequenced by immunoSEQ multiplex PCR, and TCRdb holds only the in-frame ones, with some missing. This sample has approximately 440,000 clones, with about 74% found just once. The data were taken from a study of shared clonotypes between healthy human individuals. The receptor was derived from a woman aged 40 to 55 in good health. Some clones in this sample may be carry-over from other donors' samples. The source material was PBMCs.

DNA of the CDR3: TGTGCCAGCACCGATGACAGGGGGCCTGCAAAACTGTTTTTT. Protein product: CASTDDRGPAKLFF. The V and J genes are TRBV25-1 and TRBJ1-4; the match to TRBD1 covers 10 bases. This CDR3 spans 14 amino acids. J gave up 10 bases and V 7 bases, and 9 bases lay outside the gene matches. Germline loops: CDR1 MGHDK, CDR2 SYGVNS.